This T cell receptor (beta chain) emerged from a study of T cell repertoires in cytomegalovirus infection. Study-wide points: HLA-C-restricted CMV clonotypes gave the most frequent clonotype in two of eight donors. Based on cumulative public TCR beta family frequency, carriers of CMV plus the relevant HLA were identified.

TCRdb recomputed calls from the reads with MiXCR, one row per CDR3 protein. The data contain 200,000 to 300,000 distinct CDR3 sequences, less than 9.5% of them singletons. This clonotype was observed at least ten times. Antigen unknown. Trimming stripped 7 bases from V and 2 bases from J, with 13 bases between. The germline V gene encodes CDR1 SGHTA and CDR2 FQGNSA. The CDR3 has 14 residues. J is TRBJ2-3 and V is TRBV7-2; D might be TRBD1 (6 bases). The sequenced material came from PBMCs. This receptor was obtained from a human donor in good health (CMV status not recorded). Some clones in this sample may be carry-over from other donors' samples. Here the CDR3 DNA reads TGTGCCAGCACCCTACAGGGCCCCACAGATACGCAGTATTTT. Encoded protein: CASTLQGPTDTQYF.